These 8 T cell receptor beta chains came from one sample sequenced in a study of T cells in Graves' hyperthyroidism and ophthalmopathy. The CDR3 regions of TCR beta were amplified from RNA transcripts. RT-PCR in the first round (using the HTBI primer set) targeted the TCR CDR3. TCRdb reprocessed the multiplex PCR reads with MiXCR, giving one entry per CDR3 protein. Of around 350,000 distinct CDR3 sequences listed, 15% to 20% are singletons. Source material: blood. The receptors shown here come from a woman in her late teens or twenties with Graves' hyperthyroidism.

This clonotype was found a few times. A much more abundant neighbour one base away suggests this may be a read error. The rearrangement links TRBV20-1 to TRBJ2-2; D may be TRBD1 or TRBD2 (5 bases each). The CDR3 contains 15 residues. Germline V lookup: CDR1 DFQATT, CDR2 SNEGSKA (reference sequence). The CDR3: CSARDGGMETGELSF. CDR3 nucleotides: TGCAGTGCTAGAGATGGGGGAATGGAGACCGGGGAGCTGTCTTTT.

Note on this clonotype: A much larger clone differs from this one at a single base, so this may be a read error. The chain combines TRBV28 with TRBJ1-2; the match to TRBD1 covers 10 bases. The V and J ends lost 3 bases and 4 bases, in that order; junction bases with no gene match: 2. Germline CDR1 MDHEN, CDR2 SYDVKM. The CDR3 consists of 14 residues. CDR3 DNA sequence: TGTGCCAGCAGTTTTGGGACAGGGGCCTATGGCTACACCTTC. As protein: CASSFGTGAYGYTF.

The sample holds many counts of this clonotype. The chain recombines TRBV20-1 with TRBJ2-5; possibly TRBD1 or TRBD2 for D (5 bases each). CDR3 length: 14 residues. The V end was cut by 5 bases, the J end by 5 bases, with 18 bases between. Germline CDR1 DFQATT, CDR2 SNEGSKA (reference sequence). The CDR3 sequence is CSAPPGTQGETQYF. In nucleotides, the CDR3 is TGCAGTGCTCCTCCCGGGACCCAAGGGGAGACCCAGTACTTC.

The chain joins TRBV18 to TRBJ1-3; perhaps TRBD1 as D (5 bases). The CDR3 contains 19 residues. Per germline, CDR1 KGHSH and CDR2 LQKENI. Trimming removed 6 bases from V and 0 bases from J, with 24 bases in between. The CDR3 loop is CASSLFQGRLARSGNTIYF. The CDR3 DNA reads as TGTGCCAGCTCTTTATTTCAGGGCCGGCTCGCCCGCTCTGGAAACACCATATATTTT.

This chain uses TRBV2 with TRBJ1-2; 7 positions agree with TRBD1. V lost 3 bases, J lost 7 bases, and 5 bases stayed unmatched. Germline V lookup: CDR1 SNHLY, CDR2 FYNNEI. The CDR3 totals 13 residues. CDR3: CASSDHRGGGYTF. In DNA form, the CDR3 reads TGTGCCAGCAGTGATCACAGGGGCGGTGGCTACACCTTC.

This clonotype has a count of ten or more. CDR3 amino acids: CASSGQDTEAFF. As DNA, the CDR3 is TGTGCCAGCAGCGGACAGGACACTGAAGCTTTCTTT. V gene TRBV6-1 combines with J gene TRBJ1-1; 7 bases are shared with TRBD1. Germline V lookup: CDR1 MNHNS, CDR2 SASEGT. Trimming removed 6 bases from V and 3 bases from J; junction bases left unmatched: 1. This CDR3 has 12 amino acids.

This sequence joins TRBV11-2 and TRBJ1-2; D is uncertain. Per the germline V gene, CDR1 is SGHAT and CDR2 is FQNNGV. V gave up 6 bases and J gave up 10 bases, with 18 bases separating them. This CDR3 has 13 amino acids. The CDR3 region is CASSMALPYDYTF. The CDR3, as DNA: TGTGCCAGCAGTATGGCCCTTCCCTACGACTACACCTTC. The full variable domain, its missing parts supplied by reference TRBV11-2 and TRBJ1-2, is EAGVAQSPRYKIIEKRQSVAFWCNPISGHATLYWYQQILGQGPKLLIQFQNNGVVDDSQLPKDRFSAERLKGVDSTLKIQPAKLEDSAVYLCASSMALPYDYTFGSGTRLTVV.

Many counts were recorded for this clonotype. The genes are TRBV6-2 or TRBV6-3 and TRBJ1-1; perhaps TRBD1 as D (5 bases). V lost 8 bases and J lost 11, with 15 bases in between. This CDR3 has 11 residues. Germline V gene lookup returns CDR1 MNHEY and CDR2 SVGEGT. CDR3 in amino acids: CASSHGQGAFF. CDR3 in DNA: TGTGCCAGCTCCCATGGGCAGGGTGCTTTCTTT.